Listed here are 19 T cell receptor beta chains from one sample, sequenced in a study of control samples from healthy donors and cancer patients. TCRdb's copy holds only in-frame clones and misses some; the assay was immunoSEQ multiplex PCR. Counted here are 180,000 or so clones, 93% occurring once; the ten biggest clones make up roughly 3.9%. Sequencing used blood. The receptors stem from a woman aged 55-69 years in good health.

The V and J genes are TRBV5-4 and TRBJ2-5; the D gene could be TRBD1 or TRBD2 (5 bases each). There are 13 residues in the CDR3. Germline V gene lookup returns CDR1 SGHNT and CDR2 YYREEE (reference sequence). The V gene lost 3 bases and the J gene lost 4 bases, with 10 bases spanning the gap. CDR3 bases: TGTGCCAGCAGCTGGGACGAGCGAGAGACCCAGTACTTC. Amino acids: CASSWDERETQYF.

The CDR3 DNA reads TGTGCCAGCAGCGCCCTAGCGGCTGGGACAGGGAACTATGGCTACACCTTC. Its protein product is CASSALAAGTGNYGYTF. The chain couples TRBV9 to TRBJ1-2; TRBD1 aligns across 9 bases. The CDR3 consists of 17 residues. With 3 bases clipped from V and 2 bases from J, the junction kept 11 bases outside the gene matches. Germline values: CDR1 SGDLS, CDR2 YYNGEE.

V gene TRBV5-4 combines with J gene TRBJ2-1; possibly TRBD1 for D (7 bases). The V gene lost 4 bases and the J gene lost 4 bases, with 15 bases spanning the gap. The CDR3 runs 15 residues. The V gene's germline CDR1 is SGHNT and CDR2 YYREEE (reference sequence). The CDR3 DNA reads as TGTGCCAGCAGCCCGGCGGCAGGGGGGTACAATGAGCAGTTCTTC. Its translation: CASSPAAGGYNEQFF.

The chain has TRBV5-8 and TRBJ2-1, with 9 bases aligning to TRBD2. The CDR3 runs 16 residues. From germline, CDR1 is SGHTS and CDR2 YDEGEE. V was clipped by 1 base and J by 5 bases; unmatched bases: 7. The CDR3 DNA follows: TGTGCCAGCAGCTTGATCGGCGGGGGGGGAAACAATGAGCAGTTCTTC. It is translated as CASSLIGGGGNNEQFF.

DNA of the CDR3: TGTGCCAGCAGCTTCAGTCCTGGCGGCTATGGCTACACCTTC. This gives the protein CASSFSPGGYGYTF. The chain has TRBV5-6 and TRBJ1-2, with unresolved D. The CDR3 has 14 amino acids. V was shortened by 2 bases and J by 4 bases, with 12 bases between the two germline ends. Germline lookup yields CDR1 SGHDT and CDR2 YYEEEE.

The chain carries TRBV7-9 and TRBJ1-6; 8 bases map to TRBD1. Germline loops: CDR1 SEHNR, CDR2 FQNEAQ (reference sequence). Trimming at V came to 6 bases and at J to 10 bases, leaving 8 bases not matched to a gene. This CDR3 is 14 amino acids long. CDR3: CASRQTGDGSPLHF. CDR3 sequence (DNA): TGTGCCAGCAGGCAGACAGGGGATGGGTCACCCCTCCACTTT.

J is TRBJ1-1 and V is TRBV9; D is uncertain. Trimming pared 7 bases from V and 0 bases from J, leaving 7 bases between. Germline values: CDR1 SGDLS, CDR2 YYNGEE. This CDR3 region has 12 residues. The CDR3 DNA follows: TGTGCCAGCGGACGCTTGAACACTGAAGCTTTCTTT. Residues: CASGRLNTEAFF.

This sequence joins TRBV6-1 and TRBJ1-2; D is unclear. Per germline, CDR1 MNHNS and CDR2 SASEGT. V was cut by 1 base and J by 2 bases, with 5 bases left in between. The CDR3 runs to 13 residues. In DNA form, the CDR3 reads TGTGCCAGCAGTGAAGACGGGAACTATGGCTACACCTTC. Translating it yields CASSEDGNYGYTF.

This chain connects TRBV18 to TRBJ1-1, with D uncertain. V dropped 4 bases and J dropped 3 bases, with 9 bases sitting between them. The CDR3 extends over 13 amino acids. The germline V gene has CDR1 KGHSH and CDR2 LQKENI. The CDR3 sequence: CASSRGRDTEAFF. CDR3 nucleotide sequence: TGTGCCAGCTCACGAGGGAGGGACACTGAAGCTTTCTTT.

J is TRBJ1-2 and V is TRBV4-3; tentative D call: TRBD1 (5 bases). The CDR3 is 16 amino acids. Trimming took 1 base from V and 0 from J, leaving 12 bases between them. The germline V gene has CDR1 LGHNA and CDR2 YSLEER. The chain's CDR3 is CASSQVGAAANYGYTF. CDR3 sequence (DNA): TGCGCCAGCAGCCAAGTAGGGGCAGCAGCTAACTATGGCTACACCTTC.

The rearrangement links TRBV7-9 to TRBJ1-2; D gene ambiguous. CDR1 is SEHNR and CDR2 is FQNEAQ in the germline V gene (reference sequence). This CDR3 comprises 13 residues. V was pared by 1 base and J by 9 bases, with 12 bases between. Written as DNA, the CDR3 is TGTGCCAGCAGCTTAGGGTTATCGTATAGCTACACCTTC. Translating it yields CASSLGLSYSYTF.

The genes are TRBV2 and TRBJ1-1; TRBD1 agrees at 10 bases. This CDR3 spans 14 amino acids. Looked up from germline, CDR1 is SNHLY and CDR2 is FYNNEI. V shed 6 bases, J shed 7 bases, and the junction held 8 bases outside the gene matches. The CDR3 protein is CASRERQGAIEAFF. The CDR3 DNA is TGTGCCAGCAGAGAAAGACAGGGGGCTATTGAAGCTTTCTTT.

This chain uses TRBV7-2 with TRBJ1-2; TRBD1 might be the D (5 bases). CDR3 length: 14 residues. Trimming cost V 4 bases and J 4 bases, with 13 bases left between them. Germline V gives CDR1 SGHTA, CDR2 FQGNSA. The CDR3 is CASSSGFGAYGYTF. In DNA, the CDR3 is TGTGCCAGCAGCTCCGGGTTTGGGGCCTATGGCTACACCTTC.

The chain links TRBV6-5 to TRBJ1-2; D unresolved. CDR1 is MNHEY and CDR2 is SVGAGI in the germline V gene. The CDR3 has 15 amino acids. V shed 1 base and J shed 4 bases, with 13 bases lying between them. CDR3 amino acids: CASSYFLGSSYGYTF. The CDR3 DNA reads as TGTGCCAGCAGTTACTTCCTGGGCAGCAGCTATGGCTACACCTTC.

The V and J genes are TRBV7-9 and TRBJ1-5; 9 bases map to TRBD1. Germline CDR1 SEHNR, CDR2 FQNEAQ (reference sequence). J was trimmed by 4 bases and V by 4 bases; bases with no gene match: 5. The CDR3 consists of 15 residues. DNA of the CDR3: TGTGCCAGCAGCTCATTAGGGACAGGGAATCAGCCCCAGCATTTT. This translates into CASSSLGTGNQPQHF.

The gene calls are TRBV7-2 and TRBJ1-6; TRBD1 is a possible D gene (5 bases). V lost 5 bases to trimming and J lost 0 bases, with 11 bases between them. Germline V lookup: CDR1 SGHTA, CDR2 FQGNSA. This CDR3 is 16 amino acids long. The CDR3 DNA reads TGTGCCAGCAGCGAGACAGTTAGCTCCTATAATTCACCCCTCCACTTT. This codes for CASSETVSSYNSPLHF.

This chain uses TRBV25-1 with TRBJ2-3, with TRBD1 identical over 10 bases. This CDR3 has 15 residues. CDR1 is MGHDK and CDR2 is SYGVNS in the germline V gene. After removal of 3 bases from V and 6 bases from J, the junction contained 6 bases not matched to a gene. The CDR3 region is CASSDWDRGFDTQYF. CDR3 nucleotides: TGTGCCAGCAGTGACTGGGACAGGGGTTTTGATACGCAGTATTTT.

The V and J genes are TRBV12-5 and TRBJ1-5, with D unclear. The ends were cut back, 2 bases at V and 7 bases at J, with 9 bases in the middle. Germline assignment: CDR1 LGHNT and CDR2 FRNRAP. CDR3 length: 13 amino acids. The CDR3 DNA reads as TGTGCTAGTGGTTTGCAGAATAGACAGCCCCAGCATTTT. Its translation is CASGLQNRQPQHF.

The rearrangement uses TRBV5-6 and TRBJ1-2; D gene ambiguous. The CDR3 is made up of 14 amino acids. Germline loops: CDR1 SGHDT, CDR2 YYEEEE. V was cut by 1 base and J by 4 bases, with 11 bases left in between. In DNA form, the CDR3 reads TGTGCCAGCAGCTTGCCATCCTTCGGCTATGGCTACACCTTC. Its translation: CASSLPSFGYGYTF. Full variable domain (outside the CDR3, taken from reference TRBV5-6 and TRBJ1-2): DAGVTQSPTHLIKTRGQQVTLRCSPKSGHDTVSWYQQALGQGPQFIFQYYEEEERQRGNFPDRFSGHQFPNYSSELNVNALLLGDSALYLCASSLPSFGYGYTFGSGTRLTVV.